A selection of T cell receptor beta chains follows, all from one sample in a study of cytomegalovirus exposure and HLA in healthy donors. Method: immunoSEQ multiplex PCR; TCRdb's copy keeps in-frame clones and lacks some. Altogether under 110,000 clones are present, about 70% being singletons, with the ten largest covering 2.5% to 3.5%. Source material: PBMCs. These TCRs come from a female donor in good health and CMV-seronegative. Both conserved end residues are part of each CDR3. Each record gives: CDR3 protein, CDR3 DNA, clone size, D gene, J gene, V gene. D genes are given only for firm matches. Where a row states a size, it is once, few, many or the class of an expanded clone; other rows omit it.

CASSTVPMNTEAFF,TGTGCCAGCAGCACGGTCCCCATGAACACTGAAGCTTTCTTT,.,.,TRBJ1-1,TRBV7-9
CASSISGRGTGELFF,TGTGCCAGTAGTATAAGTGGCAGGGGGACCGGGGAGCTGTTTTTT,once,TRBD1,TRBJ2-2,TRBV19
CASSGGSVADEQYF,TGTGCCAGTAGCGGGGGGTCAGTAGCGGACGAGCAGTACTTC,few,TRBD2,TRBJ2-7,TRBV19
CASSRDRAYEQYF,TGTGCCAGCAGCCGGGACAGGGCCTACGAGCAGTACTTC,.,TRBD1,TRBJ2-7,TRBV5-4
CATSRDFGEYPRDEQFF,TGTGCCACCAGCAGAGACTTCGGGGAATACCCGCGGGATGAGCAGTTCTTC,.,.,TRBJ2-1,TRBV15
CASSAPFWDREGYTF,TGTGCCAGCAGCGCCCCTTTTTGGGACCGGGAGGGCTACACCTTC,.,.,TRBJ1-2,TRBV21-1
CASSPPGVNEKLFF,TGTGCCAGTAGTCCTCCCGGGGTAAATGAAAAACTGTTTTTT,.,.,TRBJ1-4,TRBV19
CASSATTLPTYEQYF,TGTGCCAGCAGCGCGACTACACTGCCGACCTACGAGCAGTACTTC,.,.,TRBJ2-7,TRBV7-9
CASSLGASGINGQYF,TGTGCCAGCAGTTTAGGGGCTAGCGGGATCAATGGGCAGTACTTC,once,TRBD2,TRBJ2-7,TRBV27
CASSSGGYEQYF,TGTGCCAGTAGTAGCGGTGGCTACGAGCAGTACTTC,.,.,TRBJ2-7,TRBV19
CASSSYRLAGGRETQYF,TGTGCCAGCAGCTCTTACAGACTAGCGGGAGGGAGGGAGACCCAGTACTTC,few,TRBD2,TRBJ2-5,TRBV7-8